This is a list of T cell receptor beta chains from one sample in a study of PD-1 blockade in classical Hodgkin lymphoma. Sequenced by immunoSEQ multiplex PCR; TCRdb stores in-frame clones only, minus some. The table lists about 32,000 clones, around 81% of them singletons. The sample consisted of peripheral blood mononuclear cells (PBMCs), taken before the fourth cycle of nivolumab. The receptors derive from a human donor with classical Hodgkin lymphoma. CDR3s include the opening cysteine and the closing phenylalanine or tryptophan. A D gene is named only where the DNA matches it firmly. Some rows have no size entry. The others give once, few or many, or a class for an expanded clone.

TRBV13,.,.,TRBJ2-7,TGTGCCAGCAGCCCGGTAGGGGTGGGCTACGAGCAGTACTTC,CASSPVGVGYEQYF
TRBV6-6,.,.,TRBJ1-4,TGTGCCAGCAGCTCAGACACAGAGTCGGTAAAACTGTTTTTT,CASSSDTESVKLFF
TRBV6-6,few,.,TRBJ2-5,TGTGCCAGCACCGGCGGAGGGTCGGGAGAGACCCAGTACTTC,CASTGGGSGETQYF
TRBV28,.,.,TRBJ2-7,TGTGCCAGCACCAACCCCCCCCGCCGAGAGCAGTACTTC,CASTNPPRREQYF
TRBV6-6,.,.,TRBJ2-2,TGTGCCAGCAGTACCGGGGACCTCGTTCTGCCCGGGGAGCTGTTTTTT,CASSTGDLVLPGELFF
TRBV5-4,.,TRBD2,TRBJ2-3,TGTGCCAGCAGCTCAGCGGGGAGATCAGATACGCAGTATTTT,CASSSAGRSDTQYF
TRBV5-1,.,TRBD1,TRBJ1-1,TGCGCCAGCAGCTCAATGACAGGGAGTAAGGCTTTCTTT,CASSSMTGSKAFF
TRBV12-5,.,TRBD1,TRBJ2-2,TGTGCTAGTGGCCGGCGGTCCGGGACAGGGGAGACCGGGGAGCTGTTTTTT,CASGRRSGTGETGELFF
TRBV28,.,.,TRBJ2-1,TGTGCCAGCAGTTTATTTCAGGGGGGGAACTACAATGAGCAGTTCTTC,CASSLFQGGNYNEQFF
TRBV30,once,.,TRBJ2-5,TGTGCCTGGAGTAAAAAGGGGACAGAGACCCAGTACTTC,CAWSKKGTETQYF
TRBV19,few,.,TRBJ1-1,TGTGCCAGTAGTATTGGGCTACCCTACGTCTTCTTT,CASSIGLPYVFF
TRBV18,.,TRBD1,TRBJ1-2,TGTGCCAGCTCGCCAAGTCCCGGGACAGCCGCCTATGGCTACACCTTC,CASSPSPGTAAYGYTF
TRBV7-1,.,.,TRBJ2-7,TGTGCCAGCAGCTTCACGGACAGTACCTACGAGCAGTACTTC,CASSFTDSTYEQYF
TRBV15,.,.,TRBJ1-1,TGTGCCACCAGCAGAGATGGATACACTGAAGCTTTCTTT,CATSRDGYTEAFF
TRBV21-1,few,.,TRBJ2-3,TGTGCCAGCAGCAAAAGTCCGCGAAGGGACAGGGCTGATTATACGCAGTATTTT,CASSKSPRRDRADYTQYF
TRBV6-5,.,.,TRBJ1-6,TGTGCCAGCAGTTACTCCCGCGGGAGGGGGATCCCCCTCCACTTT,CASSYSRGRGIPLHF
TRBV9,.,.,TRBJ2-5,TGTGCCAGCAGCGTACGACAGGAGGAGGCCCAGTACTTC,CASSVRQEEAQYF
TRBV6-5,.,TRBD1,TRBJ1-1,TGTGCCAGCAGTTACTCCCCAGGGGGCAGTTCTTTCTTT,CASSYSPGGSSFF
TRBV15,few,.,TRBJ2-1,TGTGCCACCAGCAGAGATTTCTCGGGAAACAATGAGCAGTTCTTC,CATSRDFSGNNEQFF
TRBV19,.,TRBD1,TRBJ2-5,TGTGCCAGTAGAGACAGGGGGCGCGGGGAGACCCAGTACTTC,CASRDRGRGETQYF
TRBV11-2,.,.,TRBJ2-1,TGTGCCAGCAGCTTTGTGACCAAATACAATGAGCAGTTCTTC,CASSFVTKYNEQFF
TRBV6-1,.,.,TRBJ1-2,TGTGCCAGCAGTGAAGCTGGGAGTAGCTATGGCTACACCTTC,CASSEAGSSYGYTF
TRBV6-1,.,.,TRBJ2-7,TGTGCCAGCAGAGGGGGACACCTCTCCTACGAGCAGTACTTC,CASRGGHLSYEQYF
TRBV6-1,.,TRBD1,TRBJ1-1,TGTGCCAGCAGTGAAAGACCCAGGGGGCGCGGGACTGAAGCTTTCTTT,CASSERPRGRGTEAFF
TRBV2,few,.,TRBJ2-1,TGTGCCAGCAGTCAGTTTGTGAGCGAGCAGTTCTTC,CASSQFVSEQFF
TRBV7-8,.,.,TRBJ1-2,TGTGCCAGCAGCTACTTACAGGGAGACGCTCGCGGCTACACCTTC,CASSYLQGDARGYTF
TRBV4-1,.,.,TRBJ1-2,TGCGCCAGCAGCCAAGCGTTTGAGGGAGGAATAGGTTATGGCTACACCTTC,CASSQAFEGGIGYGYTF
TRBV6-6,.,.,TRBJ1-3,TGTGCCAGCCATCCGGGCCACTCTGGAAACACCATATATTTT,CASHPGHSGNTIYF
TRBV6-1,.,.,TRBJ1-1,TGTGCCAGCAGTGAGAGCCTGAACACTGAAGCTTTCTTT,CASSESLNTEAFF
TRBV7-2,.,.,TRBJ2-7,TGTGCCAGCAGTCGCCGGGACGAAGGAATCTACGAGCAGTACTTC,CASSRRDEGIYEQYF
TRBV9,.,.,TRBJ2-1,TGTGCCAGCAGCATCACGGGCCAAAAGGCCAATGAGCAGTTCTTC,CASSITGQKANEQFF
TRBV2,.,.,TRBJ1-2,TGTGCCAGCTTTTCGGTGAAGGTGGGCTATGGCTACACCTTC,CASFSVKVGYGYTF
TRBV19,.,TRBD1,TRBJ1-5,TGTGCCAGTAGTAGACAGGGATCGGAACAGCCCCAGCATTTT,CASSRQGSEQPQHF
TRBV11-2,.,.,TRBJ1-1,TGTGCCAGCAGCTTATTCCGGGATCAGAACACTGAAGCTTTCTTT,CASSLFRDQNTEAFF
TRBV10-3,.,.,TRBJ2-2,TGTGCCATCAGTGCCCTCGCCAGGGTGGGCACCGGGGAGCTGTTTTTT,CAISALARVGTGELFF
TRBV11-3,.,.,TRBJ1-4,TGTGCCAGCAGCCAGGAGAGGGAAAAACTGTTTTTT,CASSQEREKLFF
TRBV28,.,TRBD1,TRBJ1-1,TGTGCCAGCACACCCCCGAGACAGGGGCGTTGGACTGAAGCTTTCTTT,CASTPPRQGRWTEAFF
TRBV5-6,.,TRBD1,TRBJ1-2,TGTGCCAGCAGCCAGGGACAGAACTATGGCTACACCTTC,CASSQGQNYGYTF
TRBV29-1,.,.,TRBJ1-1,TGCAGCGTTGAAGTTAGACTTTGGGGGACTGAAGCTTTCTTT,CSVEVRLWGTEAFF
TRBV9,.,TRBD2,TRBJ2-5,TGTGCCAGCAGCGAAGCGGGAGTGGGACAAGAGACCCAGTACTTC,CASSEAGVGQETQYF
TRBV4-2,.,.,TRBJ2-1,TGTGCCAGCAGCCTAGCAGGGTTACCGTATAGCTCCTACAATGAGCAGTTCTTC,CASSLAGLPYSSYNEQFF
TRBV21-1,.,.,TRBJ1-2,TGTGCCAGCAGCAAAGTGAGGCGTCGTATTGGACTTGGCTACACCTTC,CASSKVRRRIGLGYTF
TRBV6-1,few,TRBD1,TRBJ2-2,TGTGCCAGCAGGGCGGGACAGGACCACACCGGGGAGCTGTTTTTT,CASRAGQDHTGELFF
TRBV28,.,.,TRBJ2-7,TGTGCCAGCAGTTCGACATTCTACGAGCAGTACTTC,CASSSTFYEQYF
TRBV30,.,TRBD1,TRBJ2-2,TGTGCCTGGGTGGGACAGGCTTGGGGTCTCGGCACCGGGGAGCTGTTTTTT,CAWVGQAWGLGTGELFF
TRBV13,.,.,TRBJ1-4,TGTGCCAGCAGCCCCGCAGTTGCAACTAATGAAAAACTGTTTTTT,CASSPAVATNEKLFF
TRBV28,.,.,TRBJ1-2,TGTGCCAGCAAAGAAGGGGGAACCCTTTTCAGTTATGGCTACACCTTC,CASKEGGTLFSYGYTF
TRBV6-6,.,.,TRBJ1-2,TGTGCCAGCAGTTACCCCGACACCTATGGCTACACCTTC,CASSYPDTYGYTF
TRBV6-4,few,.,TRBJ1-1,TGTGCCAGCAGTGTCGATTTCATGAACACTGAAGCTTTCTTT,CASSVDFMNTEAFF
TRBV10-2,once,.,TRBJ1-4,TGCGCCAGCAGTGAGTCTGGGGCTGCTAATGAAAAACTGTTTTTT,CASSESGAANEKLFF
TRBV18,.,.,TRBJ2-7,TGTGCCAGCTCACCGGCAGGAGGCGAGCAGTACTTC,CASSPAGGEQYF
TRBV4-3,once,.,TRBJ2-5,TGCGCCAGCAGCCAAGATCGGGCGGATTCCCAAGAGACCCAGTACTTC,CASSQDRADSQETQYF
TRBV28,.,.,TRBJ1-2,TGTGCCAGCAGTTACCCGGGACATTCTAACTATGGCTACACCTTC,CASSYPGHSNYGYTF
TRBV5-8,.,.,TRBJ1-1,TGTGCCAGCAGCTTGTGGGGGCGAACTGAAGCTTTCTTT,CASSLWGRTEAFF